This TCR beta chain was captured in a study of human T cells and chemical hapten exposure. At the level of the study: Small discrepancies in pooled library volume mainly accounted for the varying TCR yields per sample. Broader study findings: Patch test score was positively correlated with the counts of PT1 expanded TCRs. Compared to controls, expanded TCRs made significantly more large clusters of similar CDR3s. TCRs above 1 in 1000 frequency stayed constant with DPC sensitization.

The sample holds a few counts of this clonotype. Antigen: not known. Germline V gene data show CDR1 as SGDLS and CDR2 as YYNGEE. The CDR3 sequence is 13 residues long. Trimming took 0 bases from V and 3 from J, leaving 3 bases between them. MiXCR, applied by TCRdb to the RACE reads, yields one record per CDR3 protein. The table includes approximately 160,000 distinct CDR3 sequences, about a quarter detected once. Time point reported: patch test 3, about 24 weeks after DPC sensitization. This sample's treatment: therapeutic diphenylcyclopropenone sensitization with weekly scalp DPC. The sequence was collected from a woman between 18 and 29 years old with alopecia areata. Some clones in this sample may be carry-over from other donors' samples. The genes are TRBV9 and TRBJ2-2; D unresolved. Sequencing was performed on whole blood, taken in connection with sensitization to the hapten diphenylcyclopropenone (DPC). The CDR3: CASSVDYTGELFF. CDR3 nucleotides: TGTGCCAGCAGCGTAGATTACACCGGGGAGCTGTTTTTT.